Listed below are T cell receptor beta chains from one sample, sequenced in a study of Ad26.COV2.S vaccination and SARS-CoV-2 variants. This table comes from immunoSEQ multiplex PCR, and its TCRdb copy is limited to in-frame clones, with some not included. The table records about 350,000 clones, approximately 90% of them present only once. This material consisted of peripheral blood, taken in a trial of Ad26.COV2.S vaccine versus placebo. All receptors derive from a person aged 18-60 years who received the Ad26.COV2.S COVID-19 vaccine or a placebo. Each CDR3 is given with its conserved first and last residue. The D gene is left open where the match is weak. Clone size is stated in some rows and not others, as once, few, many or a class when expanded.

v_call: TRBV4-3; cdr3_length: 18; d_call: NA; j_call: TRBJ2-7; clone_size: NA; cdr3_aa: CASSHTVPSGRNFYEQYF; cdr3_nt: TGCGCCAGCAGCCATACCGTCCCCAGTGGGCGTAATTTCTACGAGCAGTACTTC
v_call: TRBV24-1; cdr3_length: 15; d_call: TRBD2; j_call: TRBJ2-1; clone_size: NA; cdr3_aa: CATSWGGGENNEQFF; cdr3_nt: TGTGCCACCAGTTGGGGCGGGGGAGAAAACAATGAGCAGTTCTTC
v_call: TRBV30; cdr3_length: 15; d_call: NA; j_call: TRBJ2-1; clone_size: NA; cdr3_aa: CAWIYGLTLGNEQFF; cdr3_nt: TGTGCCTGGATTTACGGACTAACCCTAGGGAATGAGCAGTTCTTC
v_call: TRBV11-2; cdr3_length: 16; d_call: TRBD2; j_call: TRBJ2-3; clone_size: NA; cdr3_aa: CASSLRLAVSTDTQYF; cdr3_nt: TGTGCCAGCAGCTTACGGCTAGCGGTTAGCACAGATACGCAGTATTTT
v_call: TRBV5-4; cdr3_length: 12; d_call: NA; j_call: TRBJ2-1; clone_size: NA; cdr3_aa: CASSPGQGGGFF; cdr3_nt: TGTGCCAGCAGCCCGGGACAAGGGGGGGGGTTCTTC
v_call: TRBV4-1; cdr3_length: 14; d_call: NA; j_call: TRBJ2-7; clone_size: NA; cdr3_aa: CASSHRGATYEQYF; cdr3_nt: TGCGCCAGCAGCCACAGGGGCGCTACCTACGAGCAGTACTTC
v_call: TRBV11-3; cdr3_length: 16; d_call: NA; j_call: TRBJ2-1; clone_size: NA; cdr3_aa: CASSLDIGSSYNEQFF; cdr3_nt: TGTGCCAGCAGCTTAGATATCGGTAGCTCCTACAATGAGCAGTTCTTC
v_call: TRBV12-3/TRBV12-4; cdr3_length: 13; d_call: NA; j_call: TRBJ1-2; clone_size: NA; cdr3_aa: CASRPGEDYGYTF; cdr3_nt: TGTGCCAGCAGGCCCGGGGAGGACTATGGCTACACCTTC
v_call: TRBV10-2; cdr3_length: 14; d_call: TRBD2; j_call: TRBJ2-5; clone_size: NA; cdr3_aa: CASSELAGVKTQYF; cdr3_nt: TGCGCCAGCAGTGAACTAGCGGGAGTCAAGACCCAGTACTTC
v_call: TRBV28; cdr3_length: 12; d_call: NA; j_call: TRBJ2-7; clone_size: NA; cdr3_aa: CASSLKTGSQYF; cdr3_nt: TGTGCCAGCAGTTTAAAGACGGGCTCTCAGTACTTC
v_call: TRBV3-1/TRBV3-2; cdr3_length: 11; d_call: NA; j_call: TRBJ2-7; clone_size: NA; cdr3_aa: CASSQGDEQYF; cdr3_nt: TGTGCCAGCAGCCAAGGGGACGAGCAGTACTTC
v_call: TRBV7-9; cdr3_length: 12; d_call: NA; j_call: TRBJ2-1; clone_size: NA; cdr3_aa: CASSLVGDEQFF; cdr3_nt: TGTGCCAGCAGCTTAGTTGGAGATGAGCAGTTCTTC
v_call: TRBV9; cdr3_length: 13; d_call: NA; j_call: TRBJ1-1; clone_size: NA; cdr3_aa: CASSPGPGTEAFF; cdr3_nt: TGTGCCAGCAGCCCCGGGCCGGGGACTGAAGCTTTCTTT
v_call: TRBV14; cdr3_length: 15; d_call: TRBD1; j_call: TRBJ1-1; clone_size: NA; cdr3_aa: CASSPTRGMNTEAFF; cdr3_nt: TGTGCCAGCAGCCCTACCAGGGGGATGAACACTGAAGCTTTCTTT
v_call: TRBV6-4; cdr3_length: 15; d_call: TRBD2; j_call: TRBJ2-1; clone_size: many; cdr3_aa: CASSEVAGGSDEQFF; cdr3_nt: TGTGCCAGCAGTGAAGTAGCGGGGGGGTCTGATGAGCAGTTCTTC
v_call: TRBV6-4; cdr3_length: 15; d_call: NA; j_call: TRBJ2-3; clone_size: NA; cdr3_aa: CARADALPATDTQYF; cdr3_nt: TGTGCCAGAGCCGACGCACTCCCCGCCACAGATACGCAGTATTTT
v_call: TRBV7-3; cdr3_length: 16; d_call: NA; j_call: TRBJ1-2; clone_size: NA; cdr3_aa: CASSLTGLRGAYGYTF; cdr3_nt: TGTGCCAGCAGCTTAACGGGGTTGCGGGGGGCCTATGGCTACACCTTC
v_call: TRBV5-1; cdr3_length: 13; d_call: NA; j_call: TRBJ2-3; clone_size: NA; cdr3_aa: CASRQAGFDTQYF; cdr3_nt: TGCGCCAGCAGACAAGCCGGGTTCGATACGCAGTATTTT
v_call: TRBV5-1; cdr3_length: 12; d_call: NA; j_call: TRBJ2-7; clone_size: NA; cdr3_aa: CASRDSTYEQYF; cdr3_nt: TGCGCCAGCAGAGACAGCACCTACGAGCAGTACTTC
v_call: TRBV28; cdr3_length: 16; d_call: TRBD1; j_call: TRBJ1-6; clone_size: NA; cdr3_aa: CASSLGGRGRNSPLHF; cdr3_nt: TGTGCCAGCAGTTTAGGGGGCAGGGGGCGTAATTCACCCCTCCACTTT
v_call: TRBV9; cdr3_length: 11; d_call: NA; j_call: TRBJ1-3; clone_size: NA; cdr3_aa: CASSVENTIYF; cdr3_nt: TGTGCCAGCAGCGTAGAAAACACCATATATTTT
v_call: TRBV10-2; cdr3_length: 14; d_call: NA; j_call: TRBJ2-7; clone_size: NA; cdr3_aa: CASSSDDSSYEQYF; cdr3_nt: TGCGCCAGCAGCTCAGACGACAGCTCCTACGAGCAGTACTTC
v_call: TRBV7-2; cdr3_length: 14; d_call: NA; j_call: TRBJ1-5; clone_size: NA; cdr3_aa: CASSRKGGNQPQHF; cdr3_nt: TGTGCCAGCAGCCGGAAAGGGGGTAATCAGCCCCAGCATTTT
v_call: TRBV6-2/TRBV6-3; cdr3_length: 15; d_call: TRBD1; j_call: TRBJ2-7; clone_size: NA; cdr3_aa: CASSFFRDRGDEQYF; cdr3_nt: TGTGCCAGCAGTTTCTTCCGGGACAGGGGCGACGAGCAGTACTTC
v_call: TRBV29-1; cdr3_length: 13; d_call: TRBD1; j_call: TRBJ2-5; clone_size: NA; cdr3_aa: CSVKDRVQETQYF; cdr3_nt: TGCAGCGTTAAGGACAGGGTCCAAGAGACCCAGTACTTC
v_call: TRBV7-3; cdr3_length: 13; d_call: NA; j_call: TRBJ2-7; clone_size: once; cdr3_aa: CASSLNTRAEQYF; cdr3_nt: TGTGCCAGCAGCTTAAACACGAGAGCCGAGCAGTACTTC
v_call: TRBV6-5; cdr3_length: 15; d_call: TRBD1; j_call: TRBJ1-1; clone_size: NA; cdr3_aa: CASSSTTGANTEAFF; cdr3_nt: TGTGCCAGCAGTTCGACGACAGGGGCGAACACTGAAGCTTTCTTT
v_call: TRBV7-6; cdr3_length: 17; d_call: NA; j_call: TRBJ1-2; clone_size: NA; cdr3_aa: CASSLLGRGTNNYGYTF; cdr3_nt: TGTGCCAGCAGCTTATTGGGCAGGGGAACCAATAACTATGGCTACACCTTC
v_call: TRBV21-1; cdr3_length: 17; d_call: NA; j_call: TRBJ2-7; clone_size: NA; cdr3_aa: CASSKVLTGGDDYEQYF; cdr3_nt: TGTGCCAGCAGCAAAGTGTTGACGGGAGGGGATGACTACGAGCAGTACTTC
v_call: TRBV6-5; cdr3_length: 13; d_call: NA; j_call: TRBJ2-3; clone_size: NA; cdr3_aa: CASRDSSTDTQYF; cdr3_nt: TGTGCCAGCAGAGATTCTTCGACAGATACGCAGTATTTT
v_call: TRBV7-3; cdr3_length: 13; d_call: NA; j_call: TRBJ2-5; clone_size: NA; cdr3_aa: CASSLSREETQYF; cdr3_nt: TGTGCCAGCAGCTTAAGCCGGGAGGAGACCCAGTACTTC
v_call: TRBV9; cdr3_length: 15; d_call: NA; j_call: TRBJ2-3; clone_size: NA; cdr3_aa: CASSVRRISTDTQYF; cdr3_nt: TGTGCCAGCAGCGTAAGACGGATTAGCACAGATACGCAGTATTTT
v_call: TRBV7-2; cdr3_length: 17; d_call: NA; j_call: TRBJ1-3; clone_size: once; cdr3_aa: CASSLAPGKFAGNTIYF; cdr3_nt: TGTGCCAGCAGCTTAGCGCCTGGGAAGTTTGCTGGAAACACCATATATTTT
v_call: TRBV5-4; cdr3_length: 16; d_call: NA; j_call: TRBJ1-3; clone_size: NA; cdr3_aa: CASSPGHPSSGNTIYF; cdr3_nt: TGTGCCAGCAGCCCGGGACACCCAAGCTCTGGAAACACCATATATTTT
v_call: TRBV9; cdr3_length: 16; d_call: TRBD2; j_call: TRBJ2-3; clone_size: NA; cdr3_aa: CASSGGLAGYTDTQYF; cdr3_nt: TGTGCCAGCAGCGGGGGACTAGCGGGGTACACAGATACGCAGTATTTT
v_call: TRBV7-9; cdr3_length: 13; d_call: NA; j_call: TRBJ2-2; clone_size: NA; cdr3_aa: CASSPPSSGELFF; cdr3_nt: TGTGCCAGCAGCCCACCGAGTTCCGGGGAGCTGTTTTTT
v_call: TRBV11-2; cdr3_length: 17; d_call: TRBD1; j_call: TRBJ1-6; clone_size: NA; cdr3_aa: CASTTGGFLRGNSPLHF; cdr3_nt: TGTGCCAGCACAACAGGGGGGTTTTTGAGGGGGAACTCACCCCTCCACTTT